The clone carrying this T cell receptor (beta chain) was detected ten times or more. Germline V gene lookup returns CDR1 MNHEY and CDR2 SVGEGT. The CDR3 runs 14 residues. The V end was cut by 2 bases, the J end by 1 base, with 8 bases between. TCRdb used MiXCR to reprocess the 5' RACE reads, holding one entry per CDR3 protein. The profile shows 35,000 or so distinct CDR3 sequences, about 6% of them singletons. This sample stems from a study of CD8 T cells in ankylosing spondylitis. The chain employs TRBV6-2 or TRBV6-3 and TRBJ2-5; D could derive from TRBD1 or TRBD2 (5 bases each). This sequence originates from a male donor with ankylosing spondylitis or in good health (not recorded which). Material for sequencing was blood, either unsorted or a sorted T cell fraction (not recorded which). The CDR3 coding sequence is TGTGCCAGCAGTTACCGGGACGTCCAAGAGACCCAGTACTTC. The encoded protein is CASSYRDVQETQYF.